One and the same sample provided the 23 T cell receptor beta chains below, sequenced in a study of beta chain features in type 1 diabetes. Isolated RNA was reverse transcribed in full, so expressed TCRB transcripts were sequenced. This table comes from immunoSEQ multiplex PCR, and its TCRdb copy is limited to in-frame clones, with some not included. The sample has 620,000 or so clones; 15% to 18% are singletons. Sequenced input: naive CD4+ T cells from blood. The receptors come from a young man in good health.

This clone was picked up a small number of times. The V and J genes are TRBV9 and TRBJ2-5, with 12 bases aligning to TRBD2. The CDR3 spans 17 residues. V lost 0 bases, J lost 5 bases, and 8 bases stayed unmatched. Germline V CDR1 and CDR2: SGDLS, YYNGEE. CDR3: CASSVATGLAGTETQYF. DNA of the CDR3: TGTGCCAGCAGCGTAGCTACAGGACTAGCGGGAACGGAGACCCAGTACTTC.

The chain combines TRBV5-1 with TRBJ2-3; 7 nucleotides line up with TRBD2. The V gene end was trimmed by 2 bases and the J gene end by 2 bases; junction bases not matched to a gene: 11. Per germline, CDR1 SGHRS and CDR2 YFSETQ. The CDR3 consists of 17 residues. The CDR3 nucleotides read TGCGCCAGCAGCTTAGCGGGGTTGAGTACATTCACAGATACGCAGTATTTT. Translation: CASSLAGLSTFTDTQYF.

This clone was detected only a few times. The chain uses TRBV4-1 and TRBJ2-7, with TRBD1 identical over 8 bases. The junction had 11 bases not matched to a gene; V was cut back by 4 bases and J by 3 bases. The V gene's germline CDR1 is MGHRA and CDR2 YSYEKL. CDR3 size: 16 residues. CDR3 nucleotides: TGCGCCAGCAGCCCGAAATCGGACAGGGTCGTCTACGAGCAGTACTTC. It is translated as CASSPKSDRVVYEQYF.

This chain links TRBV28 with TRBJ2-4, with D possibly matching TRBD1 (5 bases). CDR3 length: 14 amino acids. Germline CDR1 reads MDHEN; CDR2 reads SYDVKM. V lost 6 bases, J lost 1 base, and 10 bases lay in between. The CDR3 loop is CASSRDLAKNIQYF. CDR3 sequence (DNA): TGTGCCAGCAGCAGGGATCTTGCCAAAAACATTCAGTACTTC. Full variable domain (remainder filled in from reference TRBV28 and TRBJ2-4): DVKVTQSSRYLVKRTGEKVFLECVQDMDHENMFWYRQDPGLGLRLIYFSYDVKMKEKGDIPEGYSVSREKKERFSLILESASTNQTSMYLCASSRDLAKNIQYFGAGTRLSVL.

This clone appeared a few times. This chain uses TRBV25-1 with TRBJ1-1; weak D call: TRBD1 (6 bases). The germline V and J ends were trimmed by 7 bases and 8 bases, with 17 bases remaining between them. Germline assignment: CDR1 MGHDK and CDR2 SYGVNS. The CDR3 is 13 amino acids. The CDR3 loop reads CASTRSGTTEAFF. CDR3 bases: TGTGCCAGCACGCGATCCGGGACAACCGAAGCTTTCTTT.

This clone was seen a few times. CDR3 protein: CASSLSPGAQYF. The CDR3 DNA is TGTGCCAGCAGCTTGAGTCCAGGAGCGCAGTACTTC. The chain is built from TRBV5-4 and TRBJ2-7, with no clear D. The CDR3 has 12 amino acids. Trimming pared 1 base from V and 9 bases from J, leaving 11 bases between. Germline V gene lookup returns CDR1 SGHNT and CDR2 YYREEE (reference sequence).

The chain uses TRBV2 and TRBJ2-3, with TRBD2 identical over 10 bases. Germline V gene lookup returns CDR1 SNHLY and CDR2 FYNNEI. V lost 11 bases, J lost 6 bases, and 8 bases stayed unmatched. This CDR3 is 13 amino acids long. The CDR3 loop reads CAGVLAGFDTQYF. In nucleotides, the CDR3 is TGTGCCGGAGTACTAGCGGGATTCGATACGCAGTATTTT.

This chain uses TRBV7-2 with TRBJ2-7; perhaps TRBD1 as D (5 bases). The CDR3 has 18 residues. Germline V gives CDR1 SGHTA, CDR2 FQGNSA. The ends were cut back, 5 bases at V and 3 bases at J, with 26 bases in the middle. CDR3: CASSLKSTGLGGNYEQYF. CDR3 nucleotides: TGTGCCAGCAGCCTTAAATCTACAGGATTAGGTGGGAACTACGAGCAGTACTTC. Drawing the rest from reference TRBV7-2 and TRBJ2-7, the complete variable domain is GAGVSQSPSNKVTEKGKDVELRCDPISGHTALYWYRQSLGQGLEFLIYFQGNSAPDKSGLPSDRFSAERTGGSVSTLTIQRTQQEDSAVYLCASSLKSTGLGGNYEQYFGPGTRLTVT.

This chain connects TRBV29-1 to TRBJ2-3; 7 bases are a match to TRBD2. Trimming removed 7 bases from V and 5 bases from J; junction bases left unmatched: 3. Germline CDR1 reads SQVTM; CDR2 reads ANQGSEA. The CDR3 sequence is 11 residues long. CDR3 sequence: CSGGGGDTQYF. As DNA, the CDR3 is TGCAGCGGCGGGGGAGGAGATACGCAGTATTTT.

Only a few counts were recorded for this clone. The V gene is TRBV6-5, the J gene TRBJ1-5; weak D call: TRBD1 (5 bases). The CDR3 spans 13 residues. Per the germline V gene, CDR1 is MNHEY and CDR2 is SVGAGI. V lost 8 bases to trimming and J lost 6 bases, with 14 bases between them. The CDR3 DNA reads as TGTGCCAGCGCAGGGAGCTTGGGTCAGCCCCAGCATTTT. The encoded protein is CASAGSLGQPQHF.

This clone came up a few times. J is TRBJ2-3 and V is TRBV19; maybe TRBD2 (5 bases). The CDR3 spans 14 residues. CDR1 is LNHDA and CDR2 is SQIVND in the germline V gene (reference sequence). With 6 bases removed from V and 2 bases from J, the gap between germline ends came to 12 bases. CDR3 sequence (DNA): TGTGCCAGTAGAGCTCGGGGATCCACAGATACGCAGTATTTT. Translating it yields CASRARGSTDTQYF. Together with reference TRBV19 and TRBJ2-3, the CDR3 gives the full variable domain: DGGITQSPKYLFRKEGQNVTLSCEQNLNHDAMYWYRQDPGQGLRLIYYSQIVNDFQKGDIAEGYSVSREKKESFPLTVTSAQKNPTAFYLCASRARGSTDTQYFGPGTRLTVL.

This chain joins TRBV27 and TRBJ2-5; no reliable D call. The CDR3 is 14 amino acids. Trimming cost V 4 bases and J 2 bases, with 11 bases left between them. Germline V lookup: CDR1 MNHEY, CDR2 SMNVEV (reference sequence). Here the CDR3 DNA reads TGTGCCAGCAGTTATGCGGTCGGGCAAGAGACCCAGTACTTC. Amino acids: CASSYAVGQETQYF.

This clone was seen only a few times. Additional DNA sequences in this sample encode the identical CDR3. V gene TRBV13 combines with J gene TRBJ2-7, with TRBD1 matching 9 bases. The germline V gene has CDR1 PRHDT and CDR2 FYEKMQ (reference sequence). Unmatched junction bases numbered 4, after V lost 5 bases and J lost 2 bases. CDR3 size: 14 residues. The CDR3 nucleotides are TGTGCCAGCAGCCTTAGACAGGGGGCCTACGAGCAGTACTTC. This gives the protein CASSLRQGAYEQYF.

Remarks on this clone: Other DNA sequences in the sample encode the same CDR3. The J gene is TRBJ1-1, the V gene TRBV5-6, with D maybe TRBD1 (5 bases). Germline V gene data show CDR1 as SGHDT and CDR2 as YYEEEE. V lost 1 base and J lost 1, with 8 bases in between. This CDR3 has 14 residues. The CDR3 bases are TGTGCCAGCAGCTTGCAGGGAGCGAACACTGAAGCTTTCTTT. This codes for CASSLQGANTEAFF.

The chain links TRBV5-4 to TRBJ1-3; tentatively, D is TRBD1 (5 bases). CDR1 and CDR2 from the germline V gene are SGHNT and YYREEE (reference sequence). V lost 0 bases and J 5 bases, leaving 9 bases between the germline ends. This CDR3 has 14 residues. The CDR3 region is CASSLEAGRNTIYF. For the CDR3, the DNA is TGTGCCAGCAGCTTGGAGGCAGGGAGAAACACCATATATTTT.

This clone was seen a few times. The chain recombines TRBV14 with TRBJ2-7; weak D call: TRBD1 (5 bases). This CDR3 region has 18 residues. The germline V gene encodes CDR1 SGHDN and CDR2 FVKESK. V was shortened by 6 bases and J by 0 bases, with 24 bases between the two germline ends. This CDR3 is CASSPVHFVRASSYEQYF. The CDR3 DNA reads TGTGCCAGCAGTCCCGTACACTTCGTCAGGGCGAGCTCCTACGAGCAGTACTTC.

The rearrangement uses TRBV5-4 and TRBJ2-5; 9 nucleotides align to TRBD1. Germline V gene data show CDR1 as SGHNT and CDR2 as YYREEE (reference sequence). The V and J ends lost 3 bases and 0 bases, in that order; junction bases with no gene match: 6. The CDR3 has 16 residues. In DNA form, the CDR3 reads TGTGCCAGCAGCTCGGGACAGGGATATAACCAAGAGACCCAGTACTTC. This codes for CASSSGQGYNQETQYF.

This clone was counted between two and nine times. The V gene is TRBV6-5, the J gene TRBJ2-7; the D gene is possibly TRBD1 (6 bases). This CDR3 spans 12 amino acids. Germline lookup yields CDR1 MNHEY and CDR2 SVGAGI. V was clipped by 4 bases and J by 3 bases, with 7 bases between them. This chain's CDR3 is CASSFRGYEQYF. The CDR3 DNA sequence: TGTGCCAGCAGTTTCAGGGGCTACGAGCAGTACTTC.

The rearrangement links TRBV5-1 to TRBJ1-1, with 9 bases aligning to TRBD1. V shed 8 bases, J shed 4 bases, and the junction held 3 bases outside the gene matches. Germline CDR1 and CDR2: SGHRS and YFSETQ. The CDR3 has 12 residues. In nucleotides, the CDR3 is TGCGCCAGTACGACAGGGGGCACTGAAGCTTTCTTT. It yields the protein CASTTGGTEAFF.

The table lists this clone with a count of one. V is TRBV29-1 and J is TRBJ1-2; D is uncertain. Between the trimmed V and J ends, which lost 4 bases and 6 bases, there was a span of 3 bases. Germline CDR1 and CDR2: SQVTM and ANQGSEA. The CDR3 length is 9 residues. CDR3 sequence (DNA): TGCAGCGTTGCTGATGGCTACACCTTC. It translates to CSVADGYTF. Using reference TRBV29-1 and TRBJ1-2 for the parts outside the CDR3, the full variable domain is SAVISQKPSRDICQRGTSLTIQCQVDSQVTMMFWYRQQPGQSLTLIATANQGSEATYESGFVIDKFPISRPNLTFSTLTVSNMSPEDSSIYLCSVADGYTFGSGTRLTVV.

This clone has just a few counts. V usage is TRBV7-9 and J usage is TRBJ2-7; tentatively, D is TRBD1 (5 bases). Deletions cut 5 bases from V and 5 bases from J, with 13 bases between. Germline CDR1 and CDR2: SEHNR and FQNEAQ (reference sequence). This CDR3 has 13 residues. This chain's CDR3 is CASSVQGVHEQYF. CDR3 sequence (DNA): TGTGCCAGCAGCGTCCAGGGTGTCCACGAGCAGTACTTC.

The chain uses TRBV27 and TRBJ1-1, with D maybe TRBD1 (5 bases). The CDR3 is 17 residues long. CDR1 MNHEY and CDR2 SMNVEV come from the germline V gene (reference sequence). Trimming shortened V by 7 bases and J by 1 base, and 22 bases separated the two germline ends. CDR3 sequence reads: CASKRFGHGRGNTEAFF. CDR3 nucleotide sequence: TGTGCCAGCAAGCGCTTCGGACATGGTCGTGGGAACACTGAAGCTTTCTTT.

Only a few counts were recorded for this clone. The rearrangement joins TRBV28 to TRBJ2-3, with D possibly being TRBD1 (7 bases). The CDR3 runs to 18 residues. The germline gives CDR1 MDHEN, CDR2 SYDVKM. V was trimmed by 2 bases and J by 3 bases, leaving 21 bases between them. Written as DNA, the CDR3 is TGTGCCAGCAGTTTAGCAGTTGGAGGGGGCGTGGGGACAGATACGCAGTATTTT. This codes for CASSLAVGGGVGTDTQYF.